Only one count was recorded for the clone carrying this T cell receptor (beta chain). What it recognizes is unknown. When samples were unsorted, around 83 million PBMCs were used for genomic DNA. This sample is part of a study of shared clonotypes between healthy human individuals. Study findings and constraints: Measured sharing among donors was expected to vary with sequencing depth.

Each PCR replicate run on unsorted PBMC took in 250 to 350 ng DNA, about 30,000 T cell genomes. Authors' analysis steps: ImmunoSEQ sequences covered only the junction and lacked quality scores; filtering therefore differed. Profiling relied on immunoSEQ multiplex PCR, and the TCRdb table lists in-frame clones only, not all of them. D and trimming come from the DNA, and the V and J calls and clone size come from that table. The profile shows around 500,000 clones, roughly 85% of them singletons. The receptor's source is a woman aged 40 to 50 in good health. Some clones in this sample may be carry-over from other donors' samples. Sequenced: PBMCs.

CDR3 amino acids: CASSPIPAGGDNEQFF. CDR3 nucleotide sequence: TGTGCCAGCAGCCCGATTCCCGCGGGAGGAGACAATGAGCAGTTCTTC. The J gene is TRBJ2-1, the V gene TRBV7-3; 8 bases match TRBD2. The germline CDR1 and CDR2 sequences are SGHTA and FQGTGA. The CDR3 consists of 16 residues. V gave up 5 bases and J gave up 5 bases; unmatched junction bases: 11.